One TCR beta chain is described in this entry. V was clipped by 4 bases and J by 2 bases, with 8 bases between them. CDR1 and CDR2 (germline): LGHDT, YNNKEL (reference sequence). This CDR3 has 13 residues. The sample is drawn from a study of control samples from healthy donors and cancer patients. The assay was immunoSEQ multiplex PCR, and TCRdb's table has in-frame clones only and misses some. The table lists fewer than 200,000 clones, about 94% of them singletons. This receptor was identified in a woman aged 60-75 years in good health. The rearrangement uses TRBV3-1 (or the pseudogene TRBV3-2) and TRBJ2-5; D is possibly TRBD1 (6 bases). The sequencing input was blood. CDR3 nucleotide sequence: TGTGCCAGCAGCCGGACAGAACAAGAGACCCAGTACTTC. Protein product: CASSRTEQETQYF.